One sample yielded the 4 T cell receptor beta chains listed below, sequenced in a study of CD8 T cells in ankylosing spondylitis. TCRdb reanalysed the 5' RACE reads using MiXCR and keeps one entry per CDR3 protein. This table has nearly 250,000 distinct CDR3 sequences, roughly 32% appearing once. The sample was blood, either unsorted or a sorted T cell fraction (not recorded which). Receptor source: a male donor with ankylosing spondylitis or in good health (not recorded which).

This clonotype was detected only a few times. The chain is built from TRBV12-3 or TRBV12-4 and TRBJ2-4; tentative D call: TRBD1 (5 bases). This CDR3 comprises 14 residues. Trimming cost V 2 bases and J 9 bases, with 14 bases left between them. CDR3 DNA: TGTGCCAGCAGTTTAAATCCCGGGCAGGGCATTCAGTACTTC. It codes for CASSLNPGQGIQYF.

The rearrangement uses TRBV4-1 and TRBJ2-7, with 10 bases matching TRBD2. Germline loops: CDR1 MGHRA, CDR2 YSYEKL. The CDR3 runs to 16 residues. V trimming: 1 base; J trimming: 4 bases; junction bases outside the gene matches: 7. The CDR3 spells CASSQVSTSGAYEQYF. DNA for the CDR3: TGCGCCAGCAGCCAAGTGTCCACTAGCGGGGCGTACGAGCAGTACTTC.

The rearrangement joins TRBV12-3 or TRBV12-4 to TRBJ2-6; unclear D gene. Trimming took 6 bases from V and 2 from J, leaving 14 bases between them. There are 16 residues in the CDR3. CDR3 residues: CASSQDRAAGANVLTF. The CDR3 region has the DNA TGTGCCAGCAGCCAGGATAGGGCTGCTGGGGCCAACGTCCTGACTTTC.

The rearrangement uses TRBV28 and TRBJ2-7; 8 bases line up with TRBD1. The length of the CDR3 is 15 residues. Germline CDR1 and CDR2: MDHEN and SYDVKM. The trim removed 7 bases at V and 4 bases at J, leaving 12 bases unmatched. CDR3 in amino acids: CASNPPGTGPYEQYF. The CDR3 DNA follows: TGTGCCAGCAATCCCCCCGGGACAGGCCCTTACGAGCAGTACTTC. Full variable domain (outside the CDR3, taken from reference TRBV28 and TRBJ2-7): DVKVTQSSRYLVKRTGEKVFLECVQDMDHENMFWYRQDPGLGLRLIYFSYDVKMKEKGDIPEGYSVSREKKERFSLILESASTNQTSMYLCASNPPGTGPYEQYFGPGTRLTVT.